This T cell receptor beta chain stems from a study of T cells in Graves' hyperthyroidism and ophthalmopathy. The CDR3 regions of TCR beta were amplified from RNA transcripts. Using the HTBI primer set, a first-round RT-PCR was run on the TCR CDR3. TCRdb ran MiXCR on the multiplex PCR reads and lists one entry per CDR3 protein. The table lists 500,000 to 550,000 distinct CDR3 sequences, 20% of them singletons. Study-level points and caveats: Expanded thyroid clonotypes (above 0.001) were mostly also found in blood.

A word on this clonotype: Its antigen remains unknown. At one of its ends the junction is not consistent with the germline gene, which may arise from a read error.

Ophthalmopathy cases met thresholds of Clinical Activity Score at least 3, NOSPECS grade at least 4 and duration under 3 months. This CDR3 region has 14 residues. Germline CDR1 is SGHRS and CDR2 is YFSETQ. This TCR derives from a man aged 40-49 years with Graves' ophthalmopathy. Sequenced material: blood. The gene calls are TRBV5-1 and TRBJ2-1; the match to TRBD2 covers 13 bases. The CDR3 is CASSWGLAGSPAVF. The CDR3 DNA follows: TGCGCCAGCAGCTGGGGACTAGCGGGATCTCCGGCGGTCTTC.